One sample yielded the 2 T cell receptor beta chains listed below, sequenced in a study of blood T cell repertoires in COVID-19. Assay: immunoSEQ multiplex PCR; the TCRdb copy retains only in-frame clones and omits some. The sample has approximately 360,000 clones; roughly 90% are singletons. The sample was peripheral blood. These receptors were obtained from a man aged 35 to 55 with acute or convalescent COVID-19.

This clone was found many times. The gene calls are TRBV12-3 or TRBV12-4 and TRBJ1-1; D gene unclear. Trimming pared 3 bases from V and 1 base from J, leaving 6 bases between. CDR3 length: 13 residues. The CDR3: CASSLLQNTEAFF. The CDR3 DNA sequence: TGTGCCAGCAGTTTGTTACAGAACACTGAAGCTTTCTTT.

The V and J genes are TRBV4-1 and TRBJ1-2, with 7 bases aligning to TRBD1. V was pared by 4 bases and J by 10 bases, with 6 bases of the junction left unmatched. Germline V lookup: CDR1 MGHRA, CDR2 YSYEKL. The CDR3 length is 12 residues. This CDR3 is CASSRAGGTYTF. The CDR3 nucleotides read TGCGCCAGCAGCCGAGCAGGGGGGACCTACACCTTC.